This T cell receptor (beta chain) was captured by sequencing in a study of CD8 T cells in Susac syndrome (dated by TCRdb to the late 2010s). Looking at the study overall: Of the Susac syndrome patients who were sequenced, five or six had clinically active disease and about eight were in clinical remission. Susac syndrome patients were therapy-naive, on corticosteroids (some also receiving IVIg), or on IVIg alone at blood withdrawal. Whether CD8+ T cell activation and differentiation in Susac syndrome was antigen driven was tested using repertoire sequencing. The investigation overall reported the following: No clonal expansion was detected in the CD4+ T cell repertoire of Susac syndrome patients. The TCR sequencing and HLA analysis was acknowledged to have included a relatively small number of individuals.

RNA was extracted using the RNeasy kit, and about 0.45 to 1 microgram was reverse transcribed with random hexamers. The immunoSEQ multiplex PCR assay, covering 54 Vbeta and 13 Jbeta segments, was used to amplify TCR beta CDR3 regions. PCR amplification bias was corrected using a synthetic template baseline for primer optimization and computational correction. Turning to the authors' computational methods: Reads were annotated to V, D and J genes per IMGT and analyzed with immunoSEQ Analyzer, keeping only productive sequences. Clonality was computed as one minus Shannon entropy normalized by log2 of the number of productive unique sequences. For each patient and control, public and private clones were evaluated among the 100 most prevalent clones. Clones were defined as Susac-specific when absent from the healthy and MS cohorts, from 1,000 to 1,100 published viral clones and from other ImmuneACCESS disease sequences. TCRdb handled the public reads itself, with Q25 trimming in fastp and clone calling in MiXCR, and kept productive beta chains. Here each entry gathers all rows of one CDR3 protein and keeps the most common genes and DNA. TCRdb, not the original authors, processed these V and J calls. The sample data list about 80,000 distinct CDR3 sequences, and about 92% of these were observed just once. The biggest ten clones account for approximately 0.52% of the sample.

In regard to this clonotype: The clone's antigen remains unknown. The input lacks base qualities; no much larger clone sits a single base away.

The CDR3 has 10 amino acids, counting the end cysteine and phenylalanine. The retained sequence is limited to the CDR3, 30 bases, with the frame set at the first base. Taken from the germline V gene, the CDR1 and CDR2 loops are SQVTM and ANQGSEA. V is pared back by 4 bases and J by 8 bases, with 6 bases lying between the germline termini. High-throughput TCR beta sequencing profiled peripheral blood CD8+ and CD4+ T cells from healthy donors, Susac syndrome patients and multiple sclerosis patients. The Susac syndrome patients fulfilled recently defined diagnostic criteria for either definite or probable disease. Bulk CD8+ and CD4+ T cells were purified by magnetic negative isolation, whereas CD8+ TEMRA cells were enriched by FACS. Blood was collected in EDTA tubes and processed within 24 hours, with PBMCs isolated through density gradient centrifugation. PBMCs intended for TCR sequencing were cryopreserved in liquid nitrogen and thawed later in a water bath at 37 degrees C. A purity of at least 90% was achieved for sorted or isolated CD4+, CD8+ and CD8+ TEMRA cells.

The chain links TRBV29-1 with TRBJ2-1; confidence is insufficient to name the D gene. This TCR came from a human donor with Susac syndrome. Sequencing was done on a sample of CD4+ T cells from PBMCs. The nucleotide sequence reads TGCAGCGTTGGTGGGGATGAGCAGTTCTTC. Protein translation: CSVGGDEQFF.